This is a list of T cell receptor beta chains from one sample in a study of T cell responses to AZD1222 COVID-19 vaccine. Data came from immunoSEQ multiplex PCR; TCRdb stores just in-frame clones and leaves some out. The data show some 88,000 clones, with 90% to 95% seen just once and approximately 5.2% held by the top ten. The starting material was peripheral blood, obtained on day 0 of AZD1222 vaccination. These receptors all stem from an adult in good health. The CDR3 runs from the conserved cysteine through the conserved F or W. Fields, in order: V gene, J gene, D gene, CDR3 length, clone size, CDR3 DNA, CDR3 protein. D genes are given only for firm matches. Expanded clones are given a class, and other clones once, few, many or no size at all.

>TRBV5-6|TRBJ2-1|NA|16|NA
TGTGCCAGCAGCTTGGCGGGACTGCACCAATCGGATGAGCAGTTCTTC
CASSLAGLHQSDEQFF
>TRBV19|TRBJ2-7|TRBD1|14|NA
TGTGCCAGTAGTATAAGGGACAGGGACGACGAGCAGTACTTC
CASSIRDRDDEQYF
>TRBV28|TRBJ2-7|TRBD1|15|once
TGTGCCAGCAGGGTGGGACAGGGCGTGGACTACGAGCAGTACTTC
CASRVGQGVDYEQYF
>TRBV7-9|TRBJ2-1|NA|15|NA
TGTGCCAGCAGTGACACGGACAGCTCCTACAATGAGCAGTTCTTC
CASSDTDSSYNEQFF
>TRBV5-4|TRBJ1-2|NA|13|NA
TGTGCCAGCAGCTTGACAGTGGGCTATGGCTACACCTTC
CASSLTVGYGYTF
>TRBV3-1/TRBV3-2|TRBJ2-1|NA|16|NA
TGTGCCAGCAGCCAAGGATCCAGGTTTGGTTACAATGAGCAGTTCTTC
CASSQGSRFGYNEQFF
>TRBV10-1|TRBJ2-7|NA|18|once
TGCGCCAGTCCCGGAAGAGGAGGATTTTTCAAGCCGCCCTACGAGCAGTACTTC
CASPGRGGFFKPPYEQYF
>TRBV6-5|TRBJ2-1|TRBD2|15|NA
TGTGCCAGCAGGTCTCTAGCGGGAGTGTACAATGAGCAGTTCTTC
CASRSLAGVYNEQFF
>TRBV19|TRBJ2-5|NA|15|NA
TGTGCCAGTAGTGGGCTACATGCTTCCCAAGAGACCCAGTACTTC
CASSGLHASQETQYF
>TRBV18|TRBJ2-1|NA|15|NA
TGTGCCAGCTCACCAATCACCAGCAGGTACAATGAGCAGTTCTTC
CASSPITSRYNEQFF
>TRBV2|TRBJ2-1|TRBD1|13|NA
TGTGCCAGCAGCCTGGACAGGTACAATGAGCAGTTCTTC
CASSLDRYNEQFF
>TRBV5-5|TRBJ2-7|NA|15|NA
TGTGCCAGCAGCTTGTTGGCGGACAGCTACTACGAGCAGTACTTC
CASSLLADSYYEQYF
>TRBV7-2|TRBJ1-2|NA|15|NA
TGTGCCAGCAGCTTCCGGGACACCGCTAACTATGGCTACACCTTC
CASSFRDTANYGYTF
>TRBV28|TRBJ1-2|NA|15|few
TGTGCCAGCAGTTTGGGGGTATTACTAGGCTATGGCTACACCTTC
CASSLGVLLGYGYTF
>TRBV5-1|TRBJ2-1|NA|15|NA
TGCGCCAGCAGCTTGGTTGAGCGGCAACTTGCTGAGCAGTTCTTC
CASSLVERQLAEQFF
>TRBV7-9|TRBJ1-1|TRBD1|14|NA
TGTGCCAGCAAAGGACAGGGGAGGAGCACTGAAGCTTTCTTT
CASKGQGRSTEAFF
>TRBV30|TRBJ2-7|TRBD1|15|NA
TGTGCCTGGAGTCCTAAAGGGGGACAGGGGTACGAGCAGTACTTC
CAWSPKGGQGYEQYF
>TRBV18|TRBJ2-1|TRBD2|13|NA
TGTGCCAGCTCACCACTAGCGGGAGTCGAGCAGTTCTTC
CASSPLAGVEQFF
>TRBV19|TRBJ1-1|TRBD1|17|NA
TGTGCCAGTACCGCCCCTGTAGGGACAGCAAGGGGCACTGAAGCTTTCTTT
CASTAPVGTARGTEAFF
>TRBV7-8|TRBJ2-7|NA|17|NA
TGTGCCAGCAGCTTTTGGTCTCCGGGGGAGGCTCCCTACGAGCAGTACTTC
CASSFWSPGEAPYEQYF
>TRBV12-3/TRBV12-4|TRBJ2-7|NA|12|NA
TGTGCCAGCAAAATGATGGGCTACGAGCAGTACTTC
CASKMMGYEQYF
>TRBV11-2|TRBJ1-4|NA|14|NA
TGTGCCAGCAGCTCCGTGGGGCTACGGGAAAAACTGTTTTTT
CASSSVGLREKLFF
>TRBV23-1|TRBJ2-6|NA|19|NA
TGCGCCAGCAGTCAAGGTCTCGCAAGGCTTAGCTCTGGGGCCAACGTCCTGACTTTC
CASSQGLARLSSGANVLTF
>TRBV19|TRBJ2-7|NA|13|NA
TGTGCCAGTAGTTCCCGGGCCTCCTCTGAGCAGTACTTC
CASSSRASSEQYF
>TRBV27|TRBJ1-5|NA|15|NA
TGTGCCAGCAGTCCCGCGGGGAGATGGGATCAGCCCCAGCATTTT
CASSPAGRWDQPQHF
>TRBV18|TRBJ1-2|NA|16|NA
TGTGCCAGCTCACCGTACCCGGGGGGCGAGCTGGATGGCTACACCTTC
CASSPYPGGELDGYTF
>TRBV28|TRBJ1-1|NA|11|NA
TGTGCCAGCAGGGCCGGGACATACGCTTTCTTT
CASRAGTYAFF